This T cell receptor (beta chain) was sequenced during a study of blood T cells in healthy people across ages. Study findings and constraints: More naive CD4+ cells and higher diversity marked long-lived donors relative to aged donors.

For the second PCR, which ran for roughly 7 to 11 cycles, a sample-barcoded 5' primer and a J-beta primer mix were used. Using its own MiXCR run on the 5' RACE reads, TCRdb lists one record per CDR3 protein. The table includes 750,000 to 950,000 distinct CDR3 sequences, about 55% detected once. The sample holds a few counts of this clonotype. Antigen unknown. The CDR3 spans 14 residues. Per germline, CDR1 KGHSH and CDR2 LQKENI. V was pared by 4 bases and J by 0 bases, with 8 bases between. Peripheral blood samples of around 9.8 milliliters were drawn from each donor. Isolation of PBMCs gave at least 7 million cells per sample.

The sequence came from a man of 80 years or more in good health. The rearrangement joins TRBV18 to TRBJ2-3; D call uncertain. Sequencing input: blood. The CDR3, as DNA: TGTGCCAGCTCACGTGGTACTAGCACAGATACGCAGTATTTT. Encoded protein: CASSRGTSTDTQYF.